These 22 T cell receptor beta chains originate from one sample sequenced in a study of blood T cell repertoires in COVID-19 (dated by TCRdb to between 2020 and 2021). Library preparation used the immunoSEQ multiplex PCR assay. This immuneACCESS table, as held by TCRdb, lists in-frame sequences with V and J called but not all clones. Of the missing ones, under half trace to an unresolved V gene in checked studies; the others have no known cause. In all, the sample holds over 250,000 clones, and roughly 87% of those were seen once. The leading ten clones occupy approximately 1% of the sample. The sample taken for sequencing was PBMCs or T cells enriched from blood (not recorded which). Receptor source: a woman aged 25 to 45 who had recovered from COVID-19.

The rearrangement links TRBV18 to TRBJ2-3; TRBD2 agrees at 10 bases. CDR3 length: 17 residues. Per germline, CDR1 KGHSH and CDR2 LQKENI. V was pared by 2 bases and J by 0 bases, with 5 bases of the junction left unmatched. The CDR3 is CASSPILAGKSTDTQYF. The DNA for the CDR3 is TGTGCCAGCTCACCAATACTAGCGGGAAAGAGCACAGATACGCAGTATTTT.

The chain combines TRBV28 with TRBJ2-7; 9 bases fit TRBD1. V gave up 8 bases and J gave up 4 bases; unmatched junction bases: 12. In germline, CDR1 is MDHEN, CDR2 SYDVKM. This CDR3 comprises 15 residues. CDR3 DNA: TGTGCCAGCGTTCCGGACAGGGGAAGCGGGTACGAGCAGTACTTC. Translating gives CASVPDRGSGYEQYF. The entire variable domain, with the rest obtained from reference TRBV28 and TRBJ2-7, is as follows: DVKVTQSSRYLVKRTGEKVFLECVQDMDHENMFWYRQDPGLGLRLIYFSYDVKMKEKGDIPEGYSVSREKKERFSLILESASTNQTSMYLCASVPDRGSGYEQYFGPGTRLTVT.

The rearrangement joins TRBV5-5 to TRBJ1-4; TRBD1 agrees at 8 bases. The CDR3 length is 13 residues. The V and J ends lost 7 bases and 5 bases, in that order; junction bases with no gene match: 4. CDR1 and CDR2 from the germline V gene are SGHKS and YYEKEE (reference sequence). CDR3: CASYRDRNEKLFF. The DNA for the CDR3 is TGTGCCAGCTACCGGGACAGGAATGAAAAACTGTTTTTT. The complete variable domain, with remaining parts taken from reference TRBV5-5 and TRBJ1-4, reads DAGVTQSPTHLIKTRGQQVTLRCSPISGHKSVSWYQQVLGQGPQFIFQYYEKEERGRGNFPDRFSARQFPNYSSELNVNALLLGDSALYLCASYRDRNEKLFFGSGTQLSVL.

The chain combines TRBV5-1 with TRBJ2-7; 11 nucleotides agree with TRBD2. The V gene's germline CDR1 is SGHRS and CDR2 YFSETQ. The CDR3 extends over 15 amino acids. The V gene end was trimmed by 4 bases and the J gene end by 2 bases; junction bases not matched to a gene: 5. The CDR3 region is CASSQTSGTTYEQYF. For the CDR3, the DNA is TGCGCCAGCAGCCAGACTAGCGGGACAACCTACGAGCAGTACTTC.

V gene TRBV18 combines with J gene TRBJ2-7; a possible D gene is TRBD2 (5 bases). The V gene's germline CDR1 is KGHSH and CDR2 LQKENI. The CDR3 covers 14 residues. Trimming removed 5 bases at V and 3 bases at J, with 14 bases between. The CDR3 bases are TGTGCCAGCTCAGGGAGTACCGGGGTCTACGAGCAGTACTTC. It encodes CASSGSTGVYEQYF.

A single count supports this clone. V is TRBV2 and J is TRBJ2-1; a possible D gene is TRBD2 (6 bases). Germline V lookup: CDR1 SNHLY, CDR2 FYNNEI. The CDR3 has 20 residues. V gave up 6 bases and J gave up 3 bases, with 30 bases separating them. For the CDR3, the DNA is TGTGCCAGCAGAGAAATGTTTCGTGAGGGGACTTCAATACTCTACAATGAGCAGTTCTTC. Encoded protein: CASREMFREGTSILYNEQFF.

J is TRBJ2-5 and V is TRBV18; 13 bases are shared with TRBD2. Germline V lookup: CDR1 KGHSH, CDR2 LQKENI. This CDR3 region has 17 residues. The ends lost 0 bases at V and 5 bases at J; junction bases unmatched: 6. The CDR3 DNA is TGTGCCAGCTCACCACCGGGACTAGCGGGGATGAGGGAGACCCAGTACTTC. Translated: CASSPPGLAGMRETQYF. Filled out from reference TRBV18 and TRBJ2-5, the complete variable domain reads NAGVMQNPRHLVRRRGQEARLRCSPMKGHSHVYWYRQLPEEGLKFMVYLQKENIIDESGMPKERFSAEFPKEGPSILRIQQVVRGDSAAYFCASSPPGLAGMRETQYFGPGTRLLVL.

The rearrangement joins TRBV4-3 to TRBJ1-6; 8 bases are shared with TRBD1. With V trimmed by 2 bases and J by 8 bases, 11 bases remained unmatched. This CDR3 comprises 17 residues. Per the germline V gene, CDR1 is LGHNA and CDR2 is YSLEER. The CDR3 bases are TGCGCCAGCAGCCAACACGTTCAGGGGGCTCAGGATTCACCCCTCCACTTT. Translating it yields CASSQHVQGAQDSPLHF.

The V gene is TRBV27, the J gene TRBJ2-3, with TRBD2 identical over 9 bases. The trim removed 7 bases at V and 4 bases at J, leaving 9 bases unmatched. The CDR3 sequence is 15 residues long. Germline V gives CDR1 MNHEY, CDR2 SMNVEV (reference sequence). The DNA for the CDR3 is TGTGCCAGCACCTATAGCGGGAGTGAAGCAGATACGCAGTATTTT. Translating it yields CASTYSGSEADTQYF.

This chain links TRBV28 with TRBJ2-5, with D maybe TRBD2 (6 bases). Per germline, CDR1 MDHEN and CDR2 SYDVKM. The V and J ends lost 6 bases and 5 bases respectively, with 22 bases between them. The CDR3 length is 16 residues. The CDR3 reads CASSAPWTIDGETQYF. The CDR3 DNA is TGTGCCAGCAGCGCGCCCTGGACTATCGACGGGGAGACCCAGTACTTC.

This chain connects TRBV28 to TRBJ2-5, with 7 bases matching TRBD1. The CDR3 length is 15 residues. The trim removed 2 bases at V and 2 bases at J, leaving 5 bases unmatched. Germline lookup yields CDR1 MDHEN and CDR2 SYDVKM. This CDR3 is CASSLGDSPQETQYF. Here the CDR3 DNA reads TGTGCCAGCAGTTTAGGGGACAGCCCTCAAGAGACCCAGTACTTC.

The chain uses TRBV24-1 and TRBJ2-1; 7 bases are a match to TRBD2. Germline assignment: CDR1 KGHDR and CDR2 SFDVKD. The CDR3 is 14 residues long. The junction had 8 bases not matched to a gene; V was cut back by 9 bases and J by 4 bases. CDR3 residues: CATAGDGTYNEQFF. The CDR3 DNA follows: TGTGCCACCGCGGGGGACGGCACTTACAATGAGCAGTTCTTC.

This chain uses TRBV27 with TRBJ2-1; TRBD2 agrees at 7 bases. Germline trimming cut 6 bases from V and 5 bases from J; bases unmatched to any gene: 7. The germline CDR1 and CDR2 sequences are MNHEY and SMNVEV (reference sequence). The CDR3 runs 14 residues. The CDR3 DNA sequence: TGTGCCAGCAGCCGACTCGCGGGGGACAATGAGCAGTTCTTC. It encodes CASSRLAGDNEQFF.

This chain links TRBV28 with TRBJ1-2; D remains ambiguous. From germline, CDR1 is MDHEN and CDR2 SYDVKM. Trimming took off 4 bases at V and 4 bases at J, with 13 bases between the two ends. The CDR3 totals 14 residues. The CDR3 here is CASSSPTQLYGYTF. DNA for the CDR3: TGTGCCAGCAGTTCCCCTACCCAACTCTATGGCTACACCTTC.

The rearrangement uses TRBV28 and TRBJ2-7; TRBD1 matches 9 bases. The junction had 3 bases not matched to a gene; V was cut back by 5 bases and J by 4 bases. Germline V lookup: CDR1 MDHEN, CDR2 SYDVKM. There are 13 residues in the CDR3. The CDR3 spells CASSPGTGYEQYF. CDR3 in DNA: TGTGCCAGCAGTCCCGGGACAGGGTACGAGCAGTACTTC.

This chain joins TRBV3-1 (or the pseudogene TRBV3-2) and TRBJ1-1; TRBD1 agrees at 7 bases. The CDR3 runs to 14 residues. In germline, CDR1 is LGHDT, CDR2 YNNKEL (reference sequence). The junction had 5 bases not matched to a gene; V was cut back by 3 bases and J by 4 bases. In DNA, the CDR3 is TGTGCCAGCAGCCATGTAAACAGGGGCACTGAAGCTTTCTTT. Its protein product is CASSHVNRGTEAFF.

In its sample, this clone was seen a few times. The V call is TRBV6-2 or TRBV6-3, the J call TRBJ2-3; D is perhaps TRBD2 (6 bases). CDR1 is MNHEY and CDR2 is SVGEGT in the germline V gene. The CDR3 runs to 15 residues. V shed 6 bases and J shed 7 bases, with 20 bases lying between them. CDR3 bases: TGTGCCAGCAGCCAAACTAGGGAGGTGTCAAATACGCAGTATTTT. Its translation: CASSQTREVSNTQYF.

The CDR3 DNA sequence: TGTGCCAGCTCACCATCCAGGGAATACGAGCAGTACTTC. Translated: CASSPSREYEQYF. This chain connects TRBV18 to TRBJ2-7, with a weak D call TRBD1 (5 bases). In germline, CDR1 is KGHSH, CDR2 LQKENI. There are 13 residues in the CDR3. V shed 2 bases and J shed 4 bases, with 9 bases lying between them.

The chain couples TRBV20-1 to TRBJ2-3, with D maybe TRBD1 (7 bases). CDR3 length: 15 residues. Germline values: CDR1 DFQATT, CDR2 SNEGSKA (reference sequence). V shed 3 bases and J shed 3 bases, with 16 bases lying between them. CDR3 amino acids: CSASAIQGRTDTQYF. The CDR3 DNA reads TGCAGTGCTAGTGCTATACAGGGGAGGACAGATACGCAGTATTTT.

The chain is built from TRBV27 and TRBJ2-1, with TRBD2 identical over 12 bases. The CDR3 contains 15 residues. Germline CDR1 MNHEY, CDR2 SMNVEV (reference sequence). V dropped 5 bases and J dropped 7; count of bases not matched to a gene: 6. The CDR3 is CASSVTSGRWNEQFF. The CDR3 nucleotides are TGTGCCAGCAGTGTGACTAGCGGGAGATGGAATGAGCAGTTCTTC.

This rearrangement joins TRBV24-1 to TRBJ2-2; the match to TRBD1 covers 9 bases. Per the germline V gene, CDR1 is KGHDR and CDR2 is SFDVKD. Trimming at V came to 4 bases and at J to 13 bases, leaving 6 bases not matched to a gene. The CDR3 sequence is 13 residues long. CDR3 nucleotide sequence: TGTGCCACCAGTGAGGGACAGGGTTGGGTGCTGTTTTTT. Translation: CATSEGQGWVLFF.

The chain carries TRBV27 and TRBJ1-6; D may be TRBD1 (5 bases). The CDR3 sequence is 15 residues long. Germline values: CDR1 MNHEY, CDR2 SMNVEV (reference sequence). V was shortened by 6 bases and J by 10 bases, with 19 bases between the two germline ends. The CDR3 DNA follows: TGTGCCAGCAGAAAGGAGGGGAAGGTTAGGTCACCCCTCCACTTT. Amino acid sequence: CASRKEGKVRSPLHF.